The source of this T cell receptor beta chain is a study of T cells in Graves' hyperthyroidism and ophthalmopathy. Study-wide points: By a 13 V-J model, ophthalmopathy was set apart from stable hyperthyroidism.

Worth noting for this clonotype: As yet, its antigen is unknown.

With 2 bases removed from V and 3 bases from J, the gap between germline ends came to 12 bases. The CDR3 runs 15 residues. Germline CDR1 and CDR2: SGHDT and YYEEEE. Each person with ophthalmopathy scored at least 3 on the Clinical Activity Score, reached NOSPECS grade 4 or higher, and had been ill under 3 months. The PBMCs were taken from less than 11 ml of fresh peripheral blood. Amplification of TCR beta CDR3 regions used RNA as the template. HTBI primers were employed in a first-round RT-PCR of the TCR CDR3. MiXCR, applied by TCRdb to the multiplex PCR reads, yields one record per CDR3 protein. Among roughly 550,000 distinct CDR3 sequences listed, 15% to 20% were seen once.

The TCR originated in a woman aged 25 to 39 with Graves' ophthalmopathy. The chain links TRBV5-6 to TRBJ2-1, with a possible D match to TRBD1 (6 bases). Material for sequencing was blood. CDR3 protein: CASSLQGYLYNEQFF. CDR3 bases: TGTGCCAGCAGCTTACAGGGTTACCTCTACAATGAGCAGTTCTTC.